This T cell receptor beta chain was sequenced during a study of cytomegalovirus exposure and HLA in healthy donors. Whole-study context: Earlier results showed 90 million to 120 million unique TCR beta sequences derived from some 180 million T cells. General study findings and limits: A later analysis showed that HLA-associated TCR beta chains had undergone more clonal expansion than equally common others.

The PCR employed 60 Vbeta primers together with 13 Jbeta primers. Data came from immunoSEQ multiplex PCR; TCRdb stores just in-frame clones and leaves some out. This repertoire shows some 250,000 clones, about 80% found once; its top ten account for over 5%. Of note for this clone: Its matching antigen is unknown.

This receptor was identified in a woman aged 40-49 years in good health and CMV-seropositive. What was sequenced was PBMCs.

The CDR3 sequence: CASSLGGDTEAFF. DNA of the CDR3: TGCGCCAGCAGCTTGGGGGGGGACACTGAAGCTTTCTTT. This rearrangement joins TRBV5-1 to TRBJ1-1; possible D gene TRBD1, 5 bases. Trimming removed 0 bases at V and 3 bases at J, with 6 bases between. CDR1 SGHRS and CDR2 YFSETQ come from the germline V gene. The CDR3 consists of 13 residues.